This TCR beta chain emerged from a study of breast tumors, draining lymph nodes, adjacent tissues. Study-level results: Compared with lymph nodes, tumors were less diverse; compared with nontumor tissue, more.

With V trimmed by 4 bases and J by 2 bases, 2 bases remained unmatched. CDR3 length: 15 residues. Germline assignment: CDR1 MNHEY and CDR2 SVGAGI. TCRdb re-called the multiplex PCR reads through MiXCR, storing one row per CDR3 protein. The table has under 25,000 distinct CDR3 sequences, 45% to 60% seen once. Regarding this clonotype: The antigen remains undetermined.

Source material: breast tumor tissue. The sequence was obtained from a female donor with breast cancer. Some clones in this sample may be carry-over from other donors' samples. This rearrangement joins TRBV6-5 to TRBJ2-2; 9 bases line up with TRBD1. The CDR3: CASSWTGVNTGELFF. As DNA, the CDR3 is TGTGCCAGCAGTTGGACAGGGGTAAACACCGGGGAGCTGTTTTTT.